The 24 T cell receptor beta chains presented below share a single source sample, sequenced in a study of CD8 T cells in Susac syndrome. Reverse transcription of roughly 0.45 to 1 ug RNA was performed with random hexamers. TCRdb re-called the immunoSEQ multiplex PCR reads through MiXCR, storing one row per CDR3 protein. This sample yields roughly 86,000 distinct CDR3 sequences, of which about 95% are seen a single time; 0.62% belongs to the top ten. Sequencing input: CD8+ T cells from PBMCs. The receptors come from a human donor with Susac syndrome.

This chain uses TRBV6-2 or TRBV6-3 with TRBJ2-3; D is unresolved. Trimming cost V 5 bases and J 7 bases, with 13 bases left between them. This CDR3 spans 13 amino acids. The germline CDR1 and CDR2 sequences are MNHEY and SVGEGT. The CDR3 DNA is TGTGCCAGCAGTCCCTCGATATACCATACGCAGTATTTT. This gives the protein CASSPSIYHTQYF.

This chain links TRBV28 with TRBJ1-1, with D possibly matching TRBD1 (5 bases). Deletions cut 5 bases from V and 7 bases from J, with 17 bases between. The germline gives CDR1 MDHEN, CDR2 SYDVKM. The CDR3 spans 14 residues. CDR3 sequence reads: CASSPQDTDFEAFF. The CDR3 DNA follows: TGTGCCAGCAGTCCCCAGGACACCGATTTTGAAGCTTTCTTT.

This chain joins TRBV4-1 and TRBJ1-5, with D possibly matching TRBD1 (6 bases). The CDR3 is 15 residues long. Germline V lookup: CDR1 MGHRA, CDR2 YSYEKL. The V and J ends lost 1 base and 5 bases respectively, with 12 bases between them. CDR3 DNA sequence: TGCGCCAGCAGCCAAGGGGGGGCGGGGGATCAGCCCCAGCATTTT. Translated: CASSQGGAGDQPQHF.

The chain combines TRBV5-1 with TRBJ2-1; D gene uncertain. Germline CDR1 and CDR2: SGHRS and YFSETQ. V lost 0 bases and J lost 1, with 8 bases in between. The CDR3 consists of 15 residues. The CDR3 reads CASSLEGNSYNEQFF. CDR3 coding DNA: TGCGCCAGCAGCTTGGAGGGTAATTCCTACAATGAGCAGTTCTTC. Looking up the rest from reference TRBV5-1 and TRBJ2-1 gives the full variable domain: KAGVTQTPRYLIKTRGQQVTLSCSPISGHRSVSWYQQTPGQGLQFLFEYFSETQRNKGNFPGRFSGRQFSNSRSEMNVSTLELGDSALYLCASSLEGNSYNEQFFGPGTRLTVL.

The chain combines TRBV27 with TRBJ1-2, with 8 bases lining up with TRBD1. In germline, CDR1 is MNHEY, CDR2 SMNVEV (reference sequence). The V segment lost 6 bases and the J segment 8 bases; nucleotides outside the gene matches: 11. The length of the CDR3 is 14 residues. The CDR3 region is CASSPDRGRGGYTF. The CDR3 nucleotides read TGTGCCAGCAGCCCAGACAGGGGAAGGGGAGGCTACACCTTC.

V gene TRBV12-3 or TRBV12-4 combines with J gene TRBJ2-7, with D perhaps matching TRBD1 (5 bases). V lost 7 bases and J 0 bases, leaving 13 bases between the germline ends. This CDR3 spans 14 amino acids. The CDR3 reads CASTTGASSYEQYF. In DNA, the CDR3 is TGTGCCAGCACCACAGGTGCCAGCTCCTACGAGCAGTACTTC.

This chain connects TRBV27 to TRBJ2-5; 12 nucleotides line up with TRBD2. The CDR3 sequence is 14 residues long. Germline values: CDR1 MNHEY, CDR2 SMNVEV (reference sequence). Germline trimming cut 10 bases from V and 5 bases from J; bases unmatched to any gene: 8. The chain's CDR3 is CATRLAGVGETQYF. CDR3 nucleotide sequence: TGTGCCACCAGACTAGCGGGGGTAGGGGAGACCCAGTACTTC.

The rearrangement joins TRBV11-3 to TRBJ2-6; D gene uncertain. V shed 0 bases and J shed 2 bases, with 8 bases lying between them. Germline V gene sequence: CDR1 SGHNT, CDR2 YENEEA. This CDR3 contains 16 residues. The DNA for the CDR3 is TGTGCCAGCAGCTTAGATGTTGGGGCTGGGGCCAACGTCCTGACTTTC. This gives the protein CASSLDVGAGANVLTF.

This rearrangement joins TRBV24-1 to TRBJ2-1, with 11 nucleotides matching TRBD1. Losses at the gene ends were 4 bases for V and 8 bases for J; bases not matched to a gene: 12. CDR3 length: 17 residues. Germline V CDR1 and CDR2: KGHDR, SFDVKD. The CDR3 sequence: CATSDRTGGVLAYEQFF. Written as DNA, the CDR3 is TGTGCCACCAGTGACCGGACAGGGGGCGTCCTTGCCTATGAGCAGTTCTTC.

V and J are TRBV27 and TRBJ2-2, with no clear D. The CDR3 spans 15 residues. V shed 7 bases and J shed 1 base, with 13 bases lying between them. CDR1 is MNHEY and CDR2 is SMNVEV in the germline V gene (reference sequence). CDR3 protein: CASTPGPGNTGELFF. In nucleotides, the CDR3 is TGTGCCAGCACCCCCGGTCCCGGGAACACCGGGGAGCTGTTTTTT.

The rearrangement links TRBV11-2 to TRBJ2-5; 10 nucleotides match TRBD2. V lost 1 base to trimming and J lost 2 bases; unmatched junction nucleotides: 4. The CDR3 contains 16 residues. Germline V gene sequence: CDR1 SGHAT, CDR2 FQNNGV. For the CDR3, the DNA is TGTGCCAGCAGCTTAGTAGCGGGGGGCCTGCAAGAGACCCAGTACTTC. It specifies CASSLVAGGLQETQYF. Filled out from reference TRBV11-2 and TRBJ2-5, the complete variable domain reads EAGVAQSPRYKIIEKRQSVAFWCNPISGHATLYWYQQILGQGPKLLIQFQNNGVVDDSQLPKDRFSAERLKGVDSTLKIQPAKLEDSAVYLCASSLVAGGLQETQYFGPGTRLLVL.

The J gene is TRBJ2-2, the V gene TRBV15, with 7 bases that match TRBD2. Germline assignment: CDR1 LNHNV and CDR2 YYDKDF (reference sequence). V lost 0 bases, J lost 3 bases, and 4 bases stayed unmatched. The CDR3 consists of 16 residues. This CDR3 is CATSRDGGVHTGELFF. The CDR3 DNA reads TGTGCCACCAGCAGAGATGGGGGGGTTCACACCGGGGAGCTGTTTTTT. Full variable domain (outside the CDR3, taken from reference TRBV15 and TRBJ2-2): DAMVIQNPRYQVTQFGKPVTLSCSQTLNHNVMYWYQQKSSQAPKLLFHYYDKDFNNEADTPDNFQSRRPNTSFCFLDIRSPGLGDTAMYLCATSRDGGVHTGELFFGEGSRLTVL.

J is TRBJ2-2 and V is TRBV5-1, with D possibly matching TRBD2 (6 bases). Germline assignment: CDR1 SGHRS and CDR2 YFSETQ. CDR3 length equals 16 residues. V was pared by 5 bases and J by 0 bases, with 14 bases between. The CDR3 is CASSSLPGANTGELFF. CDR3 in DNA: TGCGCCAGCAGTTCCCTTCCGGGGGCGAACACCGGGGAGCTGTTTTTT.

V usage is TRBV27 and J usage is TRBJ1-5, with a weak D call TRBD1 (6 bases). The ends were cut back, 2 bases at V and 7 bases at J, with 15 bases in the middle. The germline V gene encodes CDR1 MNHEY and CDR2 SMNVEV (reference sequence). The CDR3 has 15 residues. The CDR3 is CASSLGGGSGQPQHF. For the CDR3, the DNA is TGTGCCAGCAGTTTAGGAGGGGGGTCTGGGCAGCCCCAGCATTTT.

The genes are TRBV12-3 or TRBV12-4 and TRBJ2-7; 8 bases fit TRBD1. The CDR3 covers 12 residues. V lost 8 bases and J lost 4; bases outside the gene matches: 4. CDR3 nucleotide sequence: TGTGCCAGCGGCAGGGGGCGATACGAGCAGTACTTC. Amino acids: CASGRGRYEQYF.

The rearrangement links TRBV12-3 or TRBV12-4 to TRBJ2-5; D call uncertain. This CDR3 is 12 amino acids long. V lost 3 bases and J lost 2, with 4 bases in between. CDR3 residues: CASSLLQETQYF. The CDR3 coding sequence is TGTGCCAGCAGTTTGTTACAAGAGACCCAGTACTTC.

The V call is TRBV5-1, the J call TRBJ2-1; D gene uncertain. The ends were cut back, 1 base at V and 0 bases at J, with 8 bases in the middle. This CDR3 contains 15 residues. Germline CDR1 reads SGHRS; CDR2 reads YFSETQ. The CDR3 coding sequence is TGCGCCAGCAGCTTGACGCAGAGCTCCTACAATGAGCAGTTCTTC. Protein sequence: CASSLTQSSYNEQFF.

The chain links TRBV29-1 to TRBJ1-5; the D is unclear. This CDR3 is 13 amino acids long. V gave up 6 bases and J gave up 3 bases, with 12 bases separating them. The germline V gene has CDR1 SQVTM and CDR2 ANQGSEA. This CDR3 reads CSVATDSNQPQHF. The CDR3 coding sequence is TGCAGCGTCGCAACAGATTCCAATCAGCCCCAGCATTTT.

The chain employs TRBV12-3 or TRBV12-4 and TRBJ2-7; 9 bases fit TRBD1. The length of the CDR3 is 14 residues. V was pared by 4 bases and J by 4 bases, with 5 bases of the junction left unmatched. CDR3 coding DNA: TGTGCCAGCAGTTGGGACAGGGTGGAGTACGAGCAGTACTTC. Protein product: CASSWDRVEYEQYF.

This clonotype was observed once. The chain is built from TRBV27 and TRBJ1-6, with no clear D. V lost 3 bases and J lost 7, with 7 bases in between. The CDR3 has 13 residues. The germline V gene encodes CDR1 MNHEY and CDR2 SMNVEV (reference sequence). CDR3 nucleotides: TGTGCCAGCAGTTTGGGTGGGAATTCACCCCTCCACTTT. Its translation is CASSLGGNSPLHF.

The sample holds one count of this clonotype. This sequence joins TRBV29-1 and TRBJ1-2; no clear D. The V end lost 0 bases, the J end lost 8 bases, and 13 bases lay between the germline ends. The CDR3 sequence is 13 residues long. Germline CDR1 reads SQVTM; CDR2 reads ANQGSEA. The CDR3, as DNA: TGCAGCGTTGAAGATATATCCGTAGGGGGCTACACCTTC. It is translated as CSVEDISVGGYTF.

The chain combines TRBV15 with TRBJ1-1; D is ambiguous. The CDR3 is made up of 13 amino acids. CDR1 and CDR2 from the germline V gene are LNHNV and YYDKDF (reference sequence). The germline V and J ends were trimmed by 5 bases and 4 bases, with 11 bases remaining between them. CDR3 sequence: CATSPAMATEAFF. CDR3 nucleotide sequence: TGTGCCACCAGCCCCGCAATGGCCACTGAAGCTTTCTTT.

The chain uses TRBV12-3 or TRBV12-4 and TRBJ1-2, with D possibly matching TRBD1 (5 bases). V was trimmed by 3 bases and J by 3 bases, leaving 8 bases between them. The CDR3 contains 13 residues. The CDR3: CASSLDTDYGYTF. The CDR3 DNA sequence: TGTGCCAGCAGTTTGGACACTGACTATGGCTACACCTTC.

The rearrangement uses TRBV24-1 and TRBJ2-3; tentative D call: TRBD1 (6 bases). Trimming took 7 bases from V and 0 from J, leaving 10 bases between them. The CDR3 sequence is 14 residues long. The germline V gene has CDR1 KGHDR and CDR2 SFDVKD. The DNA of the CDR3 is TGTGCCACCAGACAGGGAGCTAGCACAGATACGCAGTATTTT. This codes for CATRQGASTDTQYF.